The 26 T cell receptor beta chains presented below share a single source sample, sequenced in a study of CD8+ T cells in alopecia areata. Treatment of the sample: oral pan-JAK inhibitor, 5-10 mg twice daily. Reverse transcribed after extraction, RNA yielded cDNA as the sequencing template. The method was immunoSEQ multiplex PCR; TCRdb's version includes in-frame clones alone and lacks a portion of them. This sample has about 190,000 clones, with 50% to 60% found just once. This specimen consisted of CD4+ T cells sorted from blood, obtained at week 4, from a patient treated with tofacitinib. The receptors derive from a human donor with alopecia areata.

The chain couples TRBV5-1 to TRBJ2-3; D ambiguous. The CDR3 length is 15 residues. Germline CDR1 SGHRS, CDR2 YFSETQ. V was pared by 3 bases and J by 2 bases, with 13 bases between. The CDR3 reads CASSYGWQPTDTQYF. CDR3 nucleotides: TGCGCCAGCAGCTACGGATGGCAGCCCACAGATACGCAGTATTTT. Combining the CDR3 with reference TRBV5-1 and TRBJ2-3 gives the whole variable domain KAGVTQTPRYLIKTRGQQVTLSCSPISGHRSVSWYQQTPGQGLQFLFEYFSETQRNKGNFPGRFSGRQFSNSRSEMNVSTLELGDSALYLCASSYGWQPTDTQYFGPGTRLTVL.

The sample holds one count of this clone. DNA of the CDR3: TGTGCCAGCAGCTTTAACAGGGGGTATGAGCAGTACTTC. Amino acids: CASSFNRGYEQYF. This rearrangement joins TRBV13 to TRBJ2-7; 8 bases map to TRBD1. Germline V gene lookup returns CDR1 PRHDT and CDR2 FYEKMQ (reference sequence). This CDR3 comprises 13 residues. V was pared by 3 bases and J by 7 bases, with 5 bases of the junction left unmatched.

This clone was observed once. The rearrangement joins TRBV19 to TRBJ1-2; D is unclear. The V end lost 3 bases, the J end lost 2 bases, and 4 bases lay between the germline ends. Germline V gene data show CDR1 as LNHDA and CDR2 as SQIVND (reference sequence). The CDR3 runs 12 residues. CDR3 DNA sequence: TGTGCCAGTAGTATGACCAACTATGGCTACACCTTC. Its translation: CASSMTNYGYTF.

This chain joins TRBV11-2 and TRBJ2-5, with D possibly TRBD1 on 5 matching bases. Germline CDR1 is SGHAT and CDR2 is FQNNGV. The CDR3 consists of 14 residues. V lost 2 bases and J lost 3, with 10 bases in between. CDR3: CASSLHRQKETQYF. In DNA form, the CDR3 reads TGTGCCAGCAGCTTACACCGACAGAAAGAGACCCAGTACTTC.

This clone was recorded a few times. The chain links TRBV6-5 to TRBJ2-2; no clear D. Trimming cost V 8 bases and J 0 bases, with 10 bases left between them. The CDR3 runs 14 residues. Germline assignment: CDR1 MNHEY and CDR2 SVGAGI. CDR3 in amino acids: CASERTSNTGELFF. The DNA of the CDR3 is TGTGCCAGCGAGAGGACCTCGAACACCGGGGAGCTGTTTTTT.

V gene TRBV30 combines with J gene TRBJ1-2; no clear D. The CDR3 consists of 12 residues. The germline V gene has CDR1 GTSNPN and CDR2 SVGIG (reference sequence). Trimming left V 4 bases short and J 3 bases short, with 9 bases between. CDR3: CAWKLWDYGYTF. The CDR3 DNA sequence: TGTGCCTGGAAGCTCTGGGACTATGGCTACACCTTC.

The CDR3 sequence is CASSPTGASGNTIYF. As DNA, the CDR3 is TGTGCCAGCAGCCCGACAGGGGCCTCTGGAAACACCATATATTTT. This rearrangement joins TRBV5-6 to TRBJ1-3; 8 positions match TRBD1. The CDR3 contains 15 residues. J lost 0 bases, V lost 4 bases, and 3 bases had no gene match. In germline, CDR1 is SGHDT, CDR2 YYEEEE.

The chain couples TRBV5-1 to TRBJ1-5; D unresolved. This CDR3 region has 15 residues. Trimming took off 0 bases at V and 0 bases at J, with 7 bases between the two ends. Germline CDR1 reads SGHRS; CDR2 reads YFSETQ. The CDR3 DNA reads TGCGCCAGCAGCTTGGACGGATATAGCAATCAGCCCCAGCATTTT. Protein product: CASSLDGYSNQPQHF. The full variable domain, rest sourced from reference TRBV5-1 and TRBJ1-5, is KAGVTQTPRYLIKTRGQQVTLSCSPISGHRSVSWYQQTPGQGLQFLFEYFSETQRNKGNFPGRFSGRQFSNSRSEMNVSTLELGDSALYLCASSLDGYSNQPQHFGDGTRLSIL.

This clone was counted only a few times. In nucleotides, the CDR3 is TGCAGCGTCTCCGTTACTGGGGCCAACGTCCTGACTTTC. As protein: CSVSVTGANVLTF. The chain couples TRBV29-1 to TRBJ2-6; D gene uncertain. CDR1 and CDR2 from the germline V gene are SQVTM and ANQGSEA. The CDR3 loop spans 13 amino acids. The V and J ends lost 6 bases and 2 bases respectively, with 8 bases between them.

V is TRBV5-1 and J is TRBJ2-1; either TRBD1 or TRBD2 may fit D (6 bases each). The V gene lost 4 bases and the J gene lost 8 bases, with 16 bases spanning the gap. Germline values: CDR1 SGHRS, CDR2 YFSETQ. The CDR3 totals 14 residues. DNA for the CDR3: TGCGCCAGCAGCCCGGGGGCTAGCGTTGATGAGCAGTTCTTC. This encodes CASSPGASVDEQFF.

This clone appeared once. This rearrangement joins TRBV5-1 to TRBJ2-2; D unresolved. Trimming pared 7 bases from V and 2 bases from J, leaving 12 bases between. CDR3 length: 14 residues. Germline-derived CDR1 and CDR2 are SGHRS and YFSETQ. CDR3 DNA sequence: TGCGCCAGCGGAGCAGAATTTAACACCGGGGAGCTGTTTTTT. It specifies CASGAEFNTGELFF.

This chain connects TRBV4-2 to TRBJ1-5; D ambiguous. This CDR3 is 12 amino acids long. V lost 4 bases to trimming and J lost 6 bases, with 7 bases between them. Germline V CDR1 and CDR2: LGHNA, YNFKEQ. The DNA of the CDR3 is TGTGCCAGCAGCCGTTCGGGTCAGCCCCAGCATTTT. This translates into CASSRSGQPQHF.

The sample holds a few counts of this clone. The rearrangement joins TRBV4-1 to TRBJ2-6, with D unclear. The CDR3 extends over 17 amino acids. V lost 2 bases, J lost 0 bases, and 11 bases lay in between. Germline CDR1 reads MGHRA; CDR2 reads YSYEKL. CDR3 loop: CASSQLESSSGANVLTF. CDR3 coding DNA: TGCGCCAGCAGCCAATTGGAGAGTAGCTCTGGGGCCAACGTCCTGACTTTC.

The chain combines TRBV25-1 with TRBJ2-7; TRBD1 aligns across 9 bases. J lost 4 bases, V lost 4 bases, and 5 bases had no gene match. CDR1 is MGHDK and CDR2 is SYGVNS in the germline V gene. This CDR3 contains 14 residues. CDR3 sequence (DNA): TGTGCCAGCAGTGGCCGGGACAGGGTGTACGAGCAGTACTTC. Amino acid sequence: CASSGRDRVYEQYF.

A few counts support this clone. CDR3 in amino acids: CASKEGGAGDTQYF. As DNA, the CDR3 is TGTGCCAGCAAGGAGGGAGGGGCCGGAGATACGCAGTATTTT. This rearrangement joins TRBV28 to TRBJ2-3; 7 bases fit TRBD2. The CDR3 has 14 residues. Per germline, CDR1 MDHEN and CDR2 SYDVKM. Germline trimming cut 7 bases from V and 5 bases from J; bases unmatched to any gene: 9. The whole variable domain, filled in from reference TRBV28 and TRBJ2-3, reads DVKVTQSSRYLVKRTGEKVFLECVQDMDHENMFWYRQDPGLGLRLIYFSYDVKMKEKGDIPEGYSVSREKKERFSLILESASTNQTSMYLCASKEGGAGDTQYFGPGTRLTVL.

The chain couples TRBV4-1 to TRBJ2-5; 7 nucleotides match TRBD2. The CDR3 has 15 residues. V gave up 4 bases and J gave up 2 bases; unmatched junction bases: 7. CDR1 is MGHRA, CDR2 YSYEKL, per germline. Written as DNA, the CDR3 is TGCGCCAGCAGCCTGGGAAGCGGGGATCAAGAGACCCAGTACTTC. Its protein is CASSLGSGDQETQYF.

The V gene is TRBV5-4, the J gene TRBJ2-1; D is perhaps TRBD1 or TRBD2 (5 bases each). This CDR3 has 12 residues. Germline values: CDR1 SGHNT, CDR2 YYREEE (reference sequence). The V end was cut by 5 bases, the J end by 10 bases, with 13 bases between. The CDR3: CASSRDPREQFF. CDR3 coding DNA: TGTGCCAGCAGTAGGGACCCTAGGGAGCAGTTCTTC.

The V and J genes are TRBV6-6 and TRBJ2-2; 12 nucleotides line up with TRBD2. Germline V gene sequence: CDR1 MNHNY, CDR2 SVGAGI (reference sequence). V lost 6 bases and J lost 7; bases outside the gene matches: 9. The CDR3 spans 16 residues. Written as DNA, the CDR3 is TGTGCCAGCAGGCCCGCTAGCGGGAGGGCCGGCGGGGAGCTGTTTTTT. It specifies CASRPASGRAGGELFF.

The sample holds a few counts of this clone. The rearrangement joins TRBV11-2 to TRBJ1-1; D is unresolved. This CDR3 has 13 residues. Germline CDR1 reads SGHAT; CDR2 reads FQNNGV. V gave up 1 base and J gave up 7 bases, with 10 bases separating them. CDR3 nucleotide sequence: TGTGCCAGCAGCTTAGGGGGTCCGGGTGAAGCTTTCTTT. Translation: CASSLGGPGEAFF.

The V call is TRBV28, the J call TRBJ1-5, with D maybe TRBD1 (5 bases). Trimming took 7 bases from V and 2 from J, leaving 21 bases between them. Germline loops: CDR1 MDHEN, CDR2 SYDVKM. This CDR3 spans 17 amino acids. CDR3 nucleotides: TGTGCCAGCAATCCACCGGCAGATCAACAGGGCAATCAGCCCCAGCATTTT. Translation: CASNPPADQQGNQPQHF.

This chain links TRBV10-1 with TRBJ2-1; TRBD1 is a possible D gene (7 bases). The ends were cut back, 3 bases at V and 2 bases at J, with 11 bases in the middle. Looked up from germline, CDR1 is WNHNN and CDR2 is SYGVQD (reference sequence). The CDR3 is made up of 15 amino acids. CDR3 sequence reads: CASSEGGGAYNEQFF. DNA of the CDR3: TGCGCCAGCAGTGAAGGAGGGGGCGCCTACAATGAGCAGTTCTTC.

The rearrangement uses TRBV25-1 and TRBJ2-7, with TRBD1 identical over 8 bases. This CDR3 region has 15 residues. Germline CDR1 is MGHDK and CDR2 is SYGVNS. J was trimmed by 0 bases and V by 6 bases; bases with no gene match: 7. In DNA, the CDR3 is TGTGCCAGCAGGATCGACAGGGGAGGCTCCTACGAGCAGTACTTC. Its protein is CASRIDRGGSYEQYF.

J is TRBJ1-2 and V is TRBV29-1; D gene uncertain. Germline V lookup: CDR1 SQVTM, CDR2 ANQGSEA. The CDR3 loop spans 11 amino acids. The germline V and J ends were trimmed by 4 bases and 8 bases, with 11 bases remaining between them. The CDR3 bases are TGCAGCGTTGGGTTCGGCTGGGGCTACACCTTC. It translates to CSVGFGWGYTF.

This clone was counted only a few times. The chain couples TRBV5-1 to TRBJ2-2; TRBD2 matches 7 bases. Germline CDR1 SGHRS, CDR2 YFSETQ. The CDR3 covers 16 residues. Unmatched junction bases numbered 7, after V lost 0 bases and J lost 5 bases. The CDR3 sequence is CASSLVAGEGTGELFF. The DNA of the CDR3 is TGCGCCAGCAGCTTGGTCGCGGGAGAGGGAACCGGGGAGCTGTTTTTT.

The CDR3 region is CSASGTDIQYF. CDR3 DNA: TGCAGTGCTAGCGGGACAGACATTCAGTACTTC. The chain carries TRBV20-1 and TRBJ2-4; 7 bases line up with TRBD1. The CDR3 loop spans 11 amino acids. Germline V gene lookup returns CDR1 DFQATT and CDR2 SNEGSKA (reference sequence). The ends lost 3 bases at V and 8 bases at J; junction bases unmatched: 1.

This clone turned up a few times. This chain joins TRBV2 and TRBJ1-5; D is unclear. CDR3 size: 15 residues. V was pared by 7 bases and J by 2 bases, with 15 bases between. Germline loops: CDR1 SNHLY, CDR2 FYNNEI. DNA of the CDR3: TGTGCCAGCAACCAGGCGGGGATAGGCAATCAGCCCCAGCATTTT. Its protein product is CASNQAGIGNQPQHF.